The entry below gives a single TCR beta chain sequence along with its context. The antigen is not known. This sample was included in a study of T cells expressing NK-cell markers. The authors generated TCR beta cDNA through 5'RACE template switching with UMIs. One entry per CDR3 protein, without DNA, is what TCRdb gives after re-calling the 5' RACE reads. The sample totals 150,000 to 180,000 distinct CDR3 sequences; its top ten clones hold 37%. Overall study findings and caveats: Once again these clonotypes came out on top in the CD3+CD56-NKG2C+ fraction of several donors.

The source is a woman between 45 and 60 years old in good health. Specimen: blood T cells: a sorted CD56 or NKG2C T cell subset, CD4+ or CD8+ T cells, or bulk PBMC T cells (not recorded which).

The CDR3 here is CASSLTGSPYEQYF. The chain uses TRBV5-1 and TRBJ2-7; TCRdb selects TRBD1, and the lack of DNA leaves this call unchecked. The germline V gene has CDR1 SGHRS and CDR2 YFSETQ. The CDR3 runs 14 residues.